These T cell receptor beta chains were read from a single sample in a study of blood T cells in healthy people across ages. TCRdb re-derived calls from the 5' RACE reads in MiXCR, one entry per CDR3 protein. The sample yields around 800,000 distinct CDR3 sequences, roughly 46% seen once. Material: blood. These receptors originate from a man aged 80 or over in good health. Each CDR3 is given with its conserved first and last residue. The order of the fields is clone size, J gene, V gene, D gene, CDR3 DNA, CDR3 protein. The D gene is left open where the match is weak. A clone size is listed for some rows: how often the clone was seen (once, few, many), or a class if it is expanded.

- | TRBJ1-2 | TRBV3-1 | TRBD1 | TGTGCCAGCAGCCTTATGGACAGGGGCTATGGCTACACCTTC | CASSLMDRGYGYTF
- | TRBJ2-5 | TRBV7-2 | TRBD2 | TGTGCCAGCAGCTTAGAGGTTAGCGGGCTACAAGAGACCCAGTACTTC | CASSLEVSGLQETQYF
once | TRBJ2-7 | TRBV6-5 | - | TGTGCCAGCAGTATTTCGGACAGTAGCTCCTACGAGCAGTACTTC | CASSISDSSSYEQYF
few | TRBJ2-6 | TRBV29-1 | - | TGCAGCGCCCCCGTCCCTGGGGCCAACGTCCTGACTTTC | CSAPVPGANVLTF
- | TRBJ2-1 | TRBV12-3/TRBV12-4 | - | TGTGCCAGCATTTCGAACCGACTTAGGTCCAATGAGCAGTTCTTC | CASISNRLRSNEQFF
few | TRBJ2-7 | TRBV28 | TRBD2 | TGTGCCAGCAGTGCGCCTCGCGGGAGGTCCTACGAGCAGTACTTC | CASSAPRGRSYEQYF
- | TRBJ2-2 | TRBV28 | - | TGTGCCAGCAGTGGACTGCCTTCCGGGGAGCTGTTTTTT | CASSGLPSGELFF
- | TRBJ2-2 | TRBV7-6 | - | TGTGCCAGCAGCTTAGTAGCGACGGGGGAGCTGTTTTTT | CASSLVATGELFF
- | TRBJ2-3 | TRBV5-1 | TRBD1 | TGCGCCAGCAGCGCCACCCGACAGGGGTTCCGTACAGATACGCAGTATTTT | CASSATRQGFRTDTQYF
- | TRBJ2-5 | TRBV3-1 | - | TGTGCCAGCAGCCAAGATACAGTCCAAGAGACCCAGTACTTC | CASSQDTVQETQYF
few | TRBJ2-5 | TRBV5-6 | TRBD1 | TGTGCCAGCCATCTAGGGGGCTTGGAGACCCAGTACTTC | CASHLGGLETQYF
- | TRBJ1-1 | TRBV29-1 | - | TGCAGCGTTTCCACGCGGGCCCGGGACACTGAAGCTTTCTTT | CSVSTRARDTEAFF
- | TRBJ1-1 | TRBV7-3 | - | TGTGCCAGCAGCTTAGGGGGCACAGGGCGGAAGAACACTGAAGCTTTCTTT | CASSLGGTGRKNTEAFF
- | TRBJ2-1 | TRBV6-2/TRBV6-3 | - | TGTGCCAGCAGTCCGGACTTTAAGCACAATGAGCAGTTCTTC | CASSPDFKHNEQFF
- | TRBJ2-2 | TRBV12-3/TRBV12-4 | - | TGTGCCAGCAGTGCACAGGGATTCAACACCGGGGAGCTGTTTTTT | CASSAQGFNTGELFF
- | TRBJ1-4 | TRBV4-3 | - | TGCGCCAGCAGCCAAGAACCCGGGCCGTATGAAAAACTGTTTTTT | CASSQEPGPYEKLFF
few | TRBJ1-5 | TRBV6-6 | - | TGTGCCAGCAGTCCTCAGGGGAATAGCAATCAGCCCCAGCATTTT | CASSPQGNSNQPQHF
- | TRBJ2-5 | TRBV10-3 | - | TGTGCCATCAGTGGGAGGGATCTAGAGACCCAGTACTTC | CAISGRDLETQYF
many | TRBJ2-3 | TRBV5-1 | - | TGCGCCAGCAGCTTGGTAAGGGTAGCAGATACGCAGTATTTT | CASSLVRVADTQYF
- | TRBJ1-2 | TRBV29-1 | - | TGCAGCGCCCCGGGGGATGGCTACACCTTC | CSAPGDGYTF
- | TRBJ2-1 | TRBV20-1 | TRBD2 | TGCAGTGCTAGTGATGCTAGCGGGAGGTTGGACAATGAGCAGTTCTTC | CSASDASGRLDNEQFF
- | TRBJ1-6 | TRBV29-1 | - | TGCAGCGTTGGTGATCAGGGCGGCTCACCCCTCCACTTT | CSVGDQGGSPLHF
once | TRBJ2-2 | TRBV3-1 | - | TGTGCCAGCAGCCAGGTGAAGAGTGCCGGGGAGCTGTTTTTT | CASSQVKSAGELFF
few | TRBJ1-2 | TRBV28 | TRBD1 | TGTGCCAGCAGTTTAAGCTTACAGGGGGCCTATGGCTACACCTTC | CASSLSLQGAYGYTF